The 9 T cell receptor beta chains given below trace back to one sample, sequenced in a study of blood T cell repertoires in COVID-19. TCRdb's table, derived via immunoSEQ multiplex PCR, lists solely in-frame clones and lacks some. The table records fewer than 300,000 clones, approximately 84% of them present only once. The sample taken for sequencing was peripheral blood. Every receptor here comes from a human donor with COVID-19, enrolled during active disease. The donor label of this sample is uncertain.

This clone occurred once. The gene calls are TRBV5-8 and TRBJ2-3, with TRBD2 matching 15 bases. The CDR3 contains 16 residues. V lost 4 bases to trimming and J lost 6 bases; unmatched junction nucleotides: 6. Per the germline V gene, CDR1 is SGHTS and CDR2 is YDEGEE. The CDR3 nucleotides are TGTGCCAGCAGCCCCGGACTAGCGGGAGGGGTGGATACGCAGTATTTT. Amino acid sequence: CASSPGLAGGVDTQYF. Based on the CDR3 plus reference TRBV5-8 and TRBJ2-3, the full variable domain is EAGVTQSPTHLIKTRGQQATLRCSPISGHTSVYWYQQALGLGLQFLLWYDEGEERNRGNFPPRFSGRQFPNYSSELNVNALELEDSALYLCASSPGLAGGVDTQYFGPGTRLTVL.

This chain uses TRBV27 with TRBJ2-2; D remains unclear. Germline values: CDR1 MNHEY, CDR2 SMNVEV (reference sequence). The CDR3 consists of 14 residues. Trimming took 2 bases from V and 5 from J, leaving 9 bases between them. The CDR3 region has the DNA TGTGCCAGCAGTTTACTTTCTAGTACCGGGGAGCTGTTTTTT. Translating gives CASSLLSSTGELFF.

The rearrangement links TRBV11-2 to TRBJ1-2; D might be TRBD1 (5 bases). CDR1 and CDR2 from the germline V gene are SGHAT and FQNNGV. The CDR3 totals 11 residues. V was shortened by 6 bases and J by 4 bases, with 6 bases between the two germline ends. The CDR3 reads CASRGPYGYTF. CDR3 in DNA: TGTGCCAGCAGGGGGCCCTATGGCTACACCTTC.

The chain joins TRBV19 to TRBJ2-2; possible D gene TRBD1, 7 bases. The germline CDR1 and CDR2 sequences are LNHDA and SQIVND (reference sequence). Trimming took 4 bases from V and 6 from J, leaving 15 bases between them. CDR3 length equals 15 residues. The CDR3 loop is CASSRAGGKAGELFF. The CDR3 nucleotides are TGTGCCAGTAGTAGGGCAGGGGGGAAGGCCGGGGAGCTGTTTTTT.

The rearrangement links TRBV28 to TRBJ1-3, with TRBD1 as a possible D gene (5 bases). Deletions cut 8 bases from V and 0 bases from J, with 11 bases between. The germline CDR1 and CDR2 sequences are MDHEN and SYDVKM. The CDR3 contains 14 residues. CDR3 nucleotides: TGTGCCAGCGTCTCTACAGGCTCTGGAAACACCATATATTTT. It translates to CASVSTGSGNTIYF.

The V and J genes are TRBV5-1 and TRBJ1-2, with D tentatively TRBD1 (5 bases). From germline, CDR1 is SGHRS and CDR2 YFSETQ. The CDR3 contains 14 residues. V gave up 4 bases and J gave up 4 bases, with 14 bases separating them. CDR3 in amino acids: CASSGGDSGYGYTF. The DNA for the CDR3 is TGCGCCAGCAGCGGAGGGGATAGCGGCTATGGCTACACCTTC.

V gene TRBV6-2 or TRBV6-3 combines with J gene TRBJ2-1; D is possibly TRBD2 (5 bases). The CDR3 totals 16 residues. Trimming took off 2 bases at V and 2 bases at J, with 13 bases between the two ends. Germline-derived CDR1 and CDR2 are MNHEY and SVGEGT. The CDR3 reads CASSYLLAAAYNEQFF. The CDR3 DNA reads TGTGCCAGCAGTTACCTTCTAGCTGCGGCCTACAATGAGCAGTTCTTC.

This clone was counted a few times. The V gene is TRBV19, the J gene TRBJ1-1; D unresolved. This CDR3 has 13 amino acids. Per the germline V gene, CDR1 is LNHDA and CDR2 is SQIVND (reference sequence). V was clipped by 3 bases and J by 2 bases, with 7 bases between them. CDR3 bases: TGTGCCAGTAGTATCACTAGAAACACTGAAGCTTTCTTT. This codes for CASSITRNTEAFF.

The chain links TRBV11-3 to TRBJ2-1, with 9 bases aligning to TRBD2. Germline CDR1 SGHNT, CDR2 YENEEA. The CDR3 has 18 amino acids. V was pared by 1 base and J by 2 bases, with 9 bases of the junction left unmatched. The CDR3 loop is CASSLGGQSGRTYNEQFF. For the CDR3, the DNA is TGTGCCAGCAGCTTAGGAGGACAGAGCGGGAGGACCTACAATGAGCAGTTCTTC. The full variable domain, completed using reference TRBV11-3 and TRBJ2-1, is EAGVVQSPRYKIIEKKQPVAFWCNPISGHNTLYWYLQNLGQGPELLIRYENEEAVDDSQLPKDRFSAERLKGVDSTLKIQPAELGDSAVYLCASSLGGQSGRTYNEQFFGPGTRLTVL.